This T cell receptor (beta chain) was found in a study of cytomegalovirus exposure and HLA in healthy donors. Study results and limitations: Certain sequence variants were highly shared and formed a cluster, and this cluster was likely a sequencing artifact. A later analysis found common viral pathogens apparently linked to several of the most significant clusters.

Nominally healthy donors were sampled, though unrecorded immune exposures were likely. Use of 60 Vbeta and 13 Jbeta primers characterized the PCR. Authors' processing steps: Some 11 million of the 80 million or so unique TCR beta chains counted in a later analysis were shared. This table comes from immunoSEQ multiplex PCR, and its TCRdb copy is limited to in-frame clones, with some not included. That table gives V, J and clone size, and the DNA gave D and trimming. Of approximately 160,000 clones in the sample, more than 70% were seen once. Comments on this clone: The target antigen is unknown.

The CDR3 extends over 13 amino acids. Germline lookup yields CDR1 MNHEY and CDR2 SVGAGI. Trimming pared 7 bases from V and 0 bases from J, leaving 7 bases between. The rearrangement uses TRBV6-5 and TRBJ1-3; D gene uncertain. Input material: PBMCs. The clonotype originates from a male donor in good health and CMV-seronegative. The CDR3 DNA follows: TGTGCCAGCACCCAGGCCTCTGGAAACACCATATATTTT. Protein product: CASTQASGNTIYF.